Listed here are 11 T cell receptor beta chains from one sample, sequenced in a study of tumor-infiltrating lymphocytes in localized non-small cell lung cancer. Some clones are missing from TCRdb's copy, which holds only in-frame ones; the method was immunoSEQ multiplex PCR. This table holds approximately 17,000 clones, roughly 72% found once. Source material: lung tumor tissue. The receptors here all came from a human donor with non-small cell lung cancer.

This clone was found a few times. The chain links TRBV10-1 to TRBJ1-1, with 9 bases fitting TRBD1. Germline CDR1 is WNHNN and CDR2 is SYGVQD (reference sequence). The J segment lost 8 bases and the V segment lost 5 bases, leaving 9 bases of the junction unmatched. CDR3 length: 14 residues. CDR3 loop: CASSPGTGIDEAFF. In nucleotides, the CDR3 is TGCGCCAGCAGTCCCGGGACAGGGATTGACGAAGCTTTCTTT.

In this sample, this clone turned up once. The chain links TRBV4-3 to TRBJ2-3, with D perhaps TRBD2 (7 bases). The CDR3 runs 15 residues. CDR1 is LGHNA and CDR2 is YSLEER in the germline V gene. Trimming removed 5 bases at V and 3 bases at J, with 15 bases between. CDR3 residues: CASSEGGRGTDTQYF. DNA of the CDR3: TGCGCCAGCAGCGAGGGGGGGCGGGGGACAGATACGCAGTATTTT.

The chain has TRBV28 and TRBJ1-1; D is unresolved. The V gene lost 6 bases and the J gene lost 6 bases, with 11 bases spanning the gap. The CDR3 totals 12 residues. Germline assignment: CDR1 MDHEN and CDR2 SYDVKM. The CDR3 sequence is CASSISGAEAFF. The CDR3 DNA is TGTGCCAGCAGCATATCCGGCGCTGAAGCTTTCTTT.

The chain carries TRBV28 and TRBJ2-7, with 8 bases that match TRBD1. The ends lost 6 bases at V and 2 bases at J; junction bases unmatched: 12. Germline V gives CDR1 MDHEN, CDR2 SYDVKM. The CDR3 extends over 16 amino acids. The CDR3 DNA sequence: TGTGCCAGCAGCCCAGCAGGGGGCCGAACCACCTACGAGCAGTACTTC. Translation gives CASSPAGGRTTYEQYF.

This clone showed up just a few times. The V and J genes are TRBV28 and TRBJ1-1; the D gene is possibly TRBD1 (5 bases). The CDR3 sequence is 14 residues long. Trimming took 5 bases from V and 4 from J, leaving 14 bases between them. Germline V gene lookup returns CDR1 MDHEN and CDR2 SYDVKM. CDR3 sequence reads: CASSPQGRGTEAFF. As DNA, the CDR3 is TGTGCCAGCAGTCCGCAGGGCCGAGGCACTGAAGCTTTCTTT.

The gene calls are TRBV7-9 and TRBJ1-6, with 9 positions matching TRBD1. Trimming took 5 bases from V and 3 from J; bases not matched to a gene: 5. The CDR3 runs to 16 residues. Looked up from germline, CDR1 is SEHNR and CDR2 is FQNEAQ (reference sequence). Here the CDR3 reads CASSLGQGFYNSPLHF. The CDR3 DNA is TGTGCCAGCAGCCTAGGACAGGGGTTCTATAATTCACCCCTCCACTTT.

This sequence joins TRBV28 and TRBJ2-1; possible D gene TRBD2, 5 bases. In germline, CDR1 is MDHEN, CDR2 SYDVKM. V gave up 4 bases and J gave up 4 bases, with 11 bases separating them. There are 14 residues in the CDR3. This chain's CDR3 is CASSSQEAYNEQFF. In DNA form, the CDR3 reads TGTGCCAGCAGTTCCCAGGAGGCATACAATGAGCAGTTCTTC.

V usage is TRBV14 and J usage is TRBJ2-2, with 7 bases identical to TRBD1. The CDR3 loop spans 16 amino acids. CDR1 and CDR2 from the germline V gene are SGHDN and FVKESK. V dropped 5 bases and J dropped 5; count of bases not matched to a gene: 11. CDR3 region: CASSSSTGWWTGELFF. Written as DNA, the CDR3 is TGTGCCAGCAGCTCCTCGACAGGGTGGTGGACCGGGGAGCTGTTTTTT.

The CDR3 protein is CASSQDVGQGIPSSGYTF. The CDR3 DNA reads TGCGCCAGCAGCCAAGATGTGGGACAGGGTATCCCAAGTTCGGGCTACACCTTC. The chain is built from TRBV4-3 and TRBJ1-2; TRBD1 matches at 9 bases. Trimming cost V 0 bases and J 8 bases; bases outside gene matches: 16. The CDR3 sequence is 18 residues long. In germline, CDR1 is LGHNA, CDR2 YSLEER.

This clone has only a few counts. V usage is TRBV7-2 and J usage is TRBJ1-5, with TRBD1 matching over 8 bases. The CDR3 sequence is 17 residues long. Germline trimming cut 2 bases from V and 0 bases from J; bases unmatched to any gene: 6. Germline CDR1 SGHTA, CDR2 FQGNSA. CDR3 sequence (DNA): TGTGCCAGCAGCTTAAAAGGCGGACAGGGTAGCAATCAGCCCCAGCATTTT. Amino acids: CASSLKGGQGSNQPQHF.

V is TRBV14 and J is TRBJ2-2; 7 nucleotides match TRBD1. V lost 4 bases to trimming and J lost 1 base; unmatched junction nucleotides: 9. The CDR3 is 17 amino acids. CDR1 is SGHDN and CDR2 is FVKESK in the germline V gene. CDR3 nucleotide sequence: TGTGCCAGCAGCCGTACAGGGGCCATAAGGAACACCGGGGAGCTGTTTTTT. Its translation: CASSRTGAIRNTGELFF.